The 16 T cell receptor beta chains presented below share a single source sample, sequenced in a study of T-cell reconstitution after alpha-beta-depleted transplantation in children. Unique molecular identifiers tagged the TCRbeta library. Each CDR3 protein is one row after TCRdb ran MiXCR on the PCR reads. Here the sample spans just over 950,000 distinct CDR3 sequences, 25% to 30% being singletons. Sequenced material: PBMCs, mostly from graft donor cells, taken 360 days after TCRalphabeta/CD19-depleted stem cell transplant. These receptors were taken from a boy under two years old who had a stem cell transplant for SCID, so the T cells may come from the graft donor.

The genes are TRBV7-9 and TRBJ2-6, with D unresolved. CDR1 is SEHNR, CDR2 FQNEAQ, per germline (reference sequence). The germline V and J ends were trimmed by 1 base and 2 bases, with 9 bases remaining between them. The CDR3 spans 16 residues. The CDR3 DNA reads as TGTGCCAGCAGCTTAGACCGCCGGACTGGGGCCAACGTCCTGACTTTC. Its protein is CASSLDRRTGANVLTF.

The genes are TRBV7-2 and TRBJ1-2; possible D gene TRBD1, 6 bases. The CDR3 has 13 residues. The V end lost 2 bases, the J end lost 8 bases, and 12 bases lay between the germline ends. Germline V gene lookup returns CDR1 SGHTA and CDR2 FQGNSA. The CDR3 loop is CASSLITGQGYTF. For the CDR3, the DNA is TGTGCCAGCAGCTTAATTACAGGGCAAGGCTACACCTTC.

This clonotype was seen a handful of times. This chain links TRBV25-1 with TRBJ2-3; tentative D call: TRBD1 (6 bases). Germline loops: CDR1 MGHDK, CDR2 SYGVNS. V was shortened by 5 bases and J by 1 base, with 13 bases between the two germline ends. The CDR3 spans 15 residues. Written as DNA, the CDR3 is TGTGCCAGCAGTAGGGCAGGGGAAGGCACAGATACGCAGTATTTT. It yields the protein CASSRAGEGTDTQYF.

The V gene is TRBV12-3 or TRBV12-4, the J gene TRBJ2-7, with TRBD1 matching 10 bases. V was pared by 6 bases and J by 4 bases, with 6 bases of the junction left unmatched. CDR3 length: 14 amino acids. CDR3 nucleotide sequence: TGTGCCAGCAGCCCGGACAGGGGGGTATACGAGCAGTACTTC. Its translation: CASSPDRGVYEQYF.

The V gene is TRBV7-9, the J gene TRBJ2-7, with D perhaps being TRBD1 or TRBD2 (5 bases each). The germline V gene has CDR1 SEHNR and CDR2 FQNEAQ (reference sequence). Trimming removed 4 bases at V and 6 bases at J, with 19 bases between. CDR3 size: 15 residues. CDR3 in amino acids: CASSSRGVGTGEQYF. CDR3 coding DNA: TGTGCCAGCAGCTCCCGTGGGGTAGGGACCGGCGAGCAGTACTTC.

V gene TRBV4-1 combines with J gene TRBJ2-7, with D possibly being TRBD2 (6 bases). CDR3 length: 16 residues. Germline CDR1 is MGHRA and CDR2 is YSYEKL. V lost 0 bases, J lost 4 bases, and 16 bases lay in between. The CDR3 sequence is CASSQDNRGGGYEQYF. The CDR3 region has the DNA TGCGCCAGCAGCCAAGATAATAGGGGAGGAGGGTACGAGCAGTACTTC.

The chain couples TRBV20-1 to TRBJ1-5; no clear D. The CDR3 runs to 16 residues. Germline CDR1 is DFQATT and CDR2 is SNEGSKA (reference sequence). The V end lost 3 bases, the J end lost 0 bases, and 15 bases lay between the germline ends. CDR3 DNA: TGCAGTGCTAGCTTCGACCCGATTTATAGCAATCAGCCCCAGCATTTT. Its translation is CSASFDPIYSNQPQHF.

This clonotype has a handful of counts. The chain links TRBV15 to TRBJ2-1; 11 bases align to TRBD2. This CDR3 is 16 amino acids long. V was pared by 3 bases and J by 3 bases, with 4 bases of the junction left unmatched. Germline-derived CDR1 and CDR2 are LNHNV and YYDKDF (reference sequence). The CDR3 sequence is CATSSVAGGLYNEQFF. CDR3 nucleotide sequence: TGTGCCACCAGCAGCGTAGCGGGGGGGCTCTACAATGAGCAGTTCTTC. Based on the CDR3 plus reference TRBV15 and TRBJ2-1, the full variable domain is DAMVIQNPRYQVTQFGKPVTLSCSQTLNHNVMYWYQQKSSQAPKLLFHYYDKDFNNEADTPDNFQSRRPNTSFCFLDIRSPGLGDTAMYLCATSSVAGGLYNEQFFGPGTRLTVL.

The chain employs TRBV5-1 and TRBJ2-4, with 7 bases lining up with TRBD1. The CDR3 runs to 14 residues. Germline V gene sequence: CDR1 SGHRS, CDR2 YFSETQ. V lost 1 base to trimming and J lost 4 bases; unmatched junction nucleotides: 2. The CDR3 is CASSLTGEKNIQYF. The CDR3, as DNA: TGCGCCAGCAGCTTGACAGGGGAGAAAAACATTCAGTACTTC.

V is TRBV10-3 and J is TRBJ2-2, with D possibly TRBD2 on 7 matching bases. The CDR3 totals 16 residues. Germline V gene sequence: CDR1 ENHRY, CDR2 SYGVKD. V was trimmed by 2 bases and J by 3 bases, leaving 13 bases between them. The CDR3 nucleotides read TGTGCCATCAGTGAGCCAGGGGAGGGAGACACCGGGGAGCTGTTTTTT. Amino acid sequence: CAISEPGEGDTGELFF.

The chain carries TRBV20-1 and TRBJ1-6; perhaps TRBD1 as D (6 bases). CDR1 and CDR2 from the germline V gene are DFQATT and SNEGSKA (reference sequence). The CDR3 has 13 residues. V lost 3 bases, J lost 10 bases, and 13 bases lay in between. CDR3 sequence reads: CSASGQSGSPLHF. The CDR3 DNA is TGCAGTGCTAGCGGACAGTCAGGCTCACCCCTCCACTTT.

This sequence joins TRBV4-3 and TRBJ2-2; D is unresolved. Per germline, CDR1 LGHNA and CDR2 YSLEER. Trimming shortened V by 0 bases and J by 3 bases, and 8 bases separated the two germline ends. The CDR3 totals 15 residues. The CDR3 loop is CASSQEGSDTGELFF. As DNA, the CDR3 is TGCGCCAGCAGCCAAGAAGGCAGCGACACCGGGGAGCTGTTTTTT.

This clonotype was observed once. This sequence joins TRBV6-4 and TRBJ2-1; TRBD2 might be the D (6 bases). This CDR3 spans 13 amino acids. V gave up 5 bases and J gave up 7 bases, with 12 bases separating them. Germline V gene lookup returns CDR1 MRHNA and CDR2 SNTAGT. In DNA form, the CDR3 reads TGTGCCAGCAGTACTCTGGCGGGGAATGAGCAGTTCTTC. Translating it yields CASSTLAGNEQFF.

This clonotype was observed a handful of times. This chain uses TRBV12-3 or TRBV12-4 with TRBJ2-5; D is undetermined. The CDR3 loop spans 13 amino acids. The ends were cut back, 5 bases at V and 4 bases at J, with 11 bases in the middle. Here the CDR3 DNA reads TGTGCCAGCAGTCGACTGCGCCCAGAGACCCAGTACTTC. It specifies CASSRLRPETQYF.

Only a few counts were recorded for this clonotype. V gene TRBV7-8 combines with J gene TRBJ2-7, with D perhaps matching TRBD2 (5 bases). Trimming cost V 5 bases and J 6 bases, with 20 bases left between them. Germline loops: CDR1 SGHVS, CDR2 FQNEAQ. This CDR3 comprises 15 residues. CDR3 nucleotide sequence: TGTGCCAGCAGCCTAGGGTCTACGGGATGGGGCGAGCAGTACTTC. Translating it yields CASSLGSTGWGEQYF.

J is TRBJ2-1 and V is TRBV7-3; the D gene is possibly TRBD2 (6 bases). This CDR3 has 17 residues. Germline CDR1 reads SGHTA; CDR2 reads FQGTGA. The V and J ends lost 0 bases and 8 bases respectively, with 20 bases between them. The CDR3 sequence is CASSLTSRGRGLDEQFF. The CDR3 bases are TGTGCCAGCAGCTTAACGTCCCGGGGACGGGGGTTGGATGAGCAGTTCTTC.